The present entry profiles one TCR beta chain with its context. Antigen specificity is unknown. CDR3 length: 19 amino acids. Clones were sequenced by immunoSEQ multiplex PCR, and TCRdb holds only the in-frame ones, with some missing. The sample includes about 110,000 clones, about nine tenths of them seen just once. This sample was taken from a study of T cell responses to AZD1222 COVID-19 vaccine. Study at large: Combined were second doses at about 4 or about 12 weeks.

Points from the study as a whole: Recipients of AZD1222 seropositive at baseline numbered only 6 or 7.

This TCR derives from an adult in good health. Material: peripheral blood, obtained on day 0 of AZD1222 vaccination. The chain is built from TRBV12-2 and TRBJ1-4; the D segment call TRBD1 is taken from the table without a DNA check. TRBV12-2 is listed as a pseudogene. The CDR3 reads CASRLVGENVQGAREKLFF. The CDR3 DNA reads TGTGCAAGTCGCTTAGTTGGTGAAAATGTACAGGGGGCGCGTGAAAAACTGTTTTTT.